This T cell receptor (beta chain) is from a study of blood T cells in healthy people across ages. The use of a sample-barcoded 5' primer and a J-beta primer mix characterized a second PCR of roughly 7 to 12 cycles. TCRdb reprocessed the 5' RACE reads with MiXCR, giving one entry per CDR3 protein. The sample shows nearly 800,000 distinct CDR3 sequences, around three fifths of them seen only once. This CDR3 has 14 residues. V lost 3 bases and J lost 10, with 17 bases in between. Germline V gene lookup returns CDR1 SGDLS and CDR2 YYNGEE. The chain employs TRBV9 and TRBJ2-1; perhaps D is TRBD1 or TRBD2 (5 bases each). The clonotype was recovered from a man between 35 and 55 years old in good health. Sequenced material: blood. The CDR3 protein is CASSERGLQYEQFF. DNA for the CDR3: TGTGCCAGCAGCGAACGGGGCCTACAGTACGAGCAGTTCTTC.